This T cell receptor (beta chain) was obtained from a study of shared clonotypes between healthy human individuals. Regarding this clone: What it binds is not known.

Study outcomes and limitations: It was observed that roughly 5.4% of naive CD4 clonotypes were shared across a handful of donors.

An even split of each subset's genomic DNA across several immunoSEQ plates was performed. Profiling relied on immunoSEQ multiplex PCR, and the TCRdb table lists in-frame clones only, not all of them. The repertoire holds roughly 680,000 clones, with 55% to 75% as singletons. Per germline, CDR1 MNHEY and CDR2 SVGAGI. V shed 7 bases, J shed 11 bases, and the junction held 8 bases outside the gene matches. The CDR3 runs to 12 residues. This chain links TRBV6-5 with TRBJ1-3; 7 bases match TRBD1. The specimen was memory CD4+ T cells sorted from blood. Subset given: CD45RA-negative fraction. This sequence was found in a woman in her twenties or thirties in good health. For the CDR3, the DNA is TGTGCCAGCAAGACAGGGTGTTTCCCCATATATTTT. Amino acids: CASKTGCFPIYF.